This TCR beta chain is drawn from a study of T cell responses to AZD1222 COVID-19 vaccine. Study-level findings and limits: None of the repertoires were sampled until the peak T cell response had passed. Clonal diversity was possibly underestimated, and white British individuals and females predominated among donors.

Assay used: immunoSEQ multiplex PCR; TCRdb lists only in-frame clones, some missing. The data contain fewer than 200,000 clones, 87% of them singletons. Concerning this clone itself: The antigen is not known.

This CDR3 contains 14 residues. The germline CDR1 and CDR2 sequences are MGHRA and YSYEKL. V gave up 1 base and J gave up 4 bases, with 8 bases separating them. The source is an adult who received the AZD1222 COVID-19 vaccine. The J gene is TRBJ1-3, the V gene TRBV4-1, with D unresolved. The sample in question was peripheral blood, obtained 28 days after the second AZD1222 dose. CDR3 coding DNA: TGCGCCAGCAGCCAAGGGAGCATGGGAAACACCATATATTTT. Translation gives CASSQGSMGNTIYF.